This T cell receptor beta chain was sequenced during a study of T cells in Graves' hyperthyroidism and ophthalmopathy (dated by TCRdb to the late 2010s). Regarding the complete study: Peripheral blood samples were taken at the time of initial diagnosis, prior to any treatment. The paper describes TCR Vbeta CDR3 sequencing of some 130 peripheral blood samples, made up of approximately 40 ophthalmopathy patients, over 70 hyperthyroidism patients and roughly 17 progressor patients. For training and testing, the 100 patients in the discovery cohort were randomly divided in a 7:3 ratio. The study also compared thyroid tissue and blood T-cell repertoires from over 5 Graves' hyperthyroidism patients. Once sampling was done, hyperthyroidism patients were given methimazole at a starting dose of 30 mg daily, whereas ophthalmopathy patients were given high-dose intravenous methylprednisolone. Prospective prediction of ophthalmopathy was tested in an independent validation cohort consisting of roughly 19 hyperthyroidism patients and 17 patients who later progressed to ophthalmopathy. TCR V-J signatures able to tell the groups apart were searched for in a discovery cohort of 90 to 100 patients, of whom over 40 had Graves' ophthalmopathy and around 58 had stable Graves' hyperthyroidism. Here is what the overall study found, with its caveats: Most expanded thyroid clonotypes (frequency above 0.001) were also detected in blood, suggesting blood repertoires may reflect thyroid immune responses. Ophthalmopathy was separated from stable hyperthyroidism by a 13 V-J signature model, with approximately 86% sensitivity and approximately 81% specificity obtained in cross-validation and 80%/75% obtained in testing. Sample size was not statistically predetermined, and investigators were not blinded to group allocation. During validation, the model predicted progression to ophthalmopathy a median of around six months ahead of onset, with more than 55% sensitivity and 72.22% specificity.

The TCR beta CDR3 regions were amplified from the RNA transcripts. The TCR CDR3 was subjected to a first round of RT-PCR using the HTBI primer set and the Qiagen OneStep RT-PCR kit. The libraries were constructed in a second round of multiplex PCR and then size-selected and purified. The libraries were sequenced on an Illumina HiSeq2000 using paired-end 100 bp reads. Under the source paper's analysis protocol: SOAPnuke was used to process the raw data, removing reads that contained adapters or uncalled bases, had a mean Phred below 15, or lacked an exact match to the constant primer or identifier. High-quality paired reads were merged with COPE v1.2.5, and unique nucleotide sequences were defined as clonotypes. MiTCR v1.1 was used to align the clonotypes against IMGT TRBV, TRBD and TRBJ reference segments. The analysis included only V-J combinations with a frequency above 0.0001, which together covered approximately 99% of the repertoires. The TCS score was defined as the ratio of F50 (clonal expansion) to E x V (chaos), calculated using BLOSUM62-based TCRdist between CDR3 peptides within each V-J. Welch's t-statistics and random forest reduced 450 to 600 V-J features to roughly 13, which were used in a naive Bayes classifier (R e1071). TCRdb redid the processing of the public reads, applying fastp at Q25 and MiXCR, and retained in-frame beta chains. Every distinct CDR3 protein forms one entry, paired with its most common genes and DNA. The authors' filters were not applied to this entry. The sample data list 500,000 to 800,000 distinct CDR3 sequences, and 13% to 15% of these were observed just once. The biggest ten clones account for about 12% of the sample.

Germline trimming: 8 bases from V, 9 bases from J; junction bases outside gene matches: 14. Including cysteine and phenylalanine, the CDR3 has 14 amino acids. The only DNA kept is the CDR3, 42 bases in frame from the first base. Per the germline V gene, SQVTM is the CDR1 and ANQGSEA is the CDR2. This clonotype was detected only a few times. No antigen is known for it. Qualities for individual bases were not recorded, and no much larger clone is one base off. In the ophthalmopathy patients, disease was moderately to severely active, with a Clinical Activity Score of 3 or more, a NOSPECS grade of 4 or more, and a duration of less than 3 months. Any patient with an uncontrolled infection, another autoimmune disease, pregnancy or lactation was excluded. Diagnoses were based on clinical symptoms, serum thyroxine and TRAb, thyroid ultrasound and orbital computed tomography. Ficoll-Paque density gradient centrifugation was used to isolate PBMCs from around 10 ml of fresh peripheral blood. Total RNA was extracted using Trizol reagent, and RNA quality was assessed on an Agilent 2100 Bioanalyzer.

Input material: blood. The chain uses TRBV29-1 and TRBJ2-1; 9 junctional bases match TRBD2. The receptor was isolated from a woman between 45 and 65 years old with Graves' ophthalmopathy. CDR3 loop: CSHRWAGGPGEQFF. The bases are TGCAGCCATCGCTGGGCGGGAGGGCCCGGTGAGCAGTTCTTC.